Included here is one TCR beta chain sequence, with context. Trimming pared 7 bases from V and 1 base from J, leaving 8 bases between. The CDR3 runs to 12 residues. Germline V lookup: CDR1 SGHRS, CDR2 YFSETQ. The assay was immunoSEQ multiplex PCR, and TCRdb's table has in-frame clones only and misses some. Among hundreds of thousands of clones listed, around 92% were seen once. This specimen belongs to a study of shared clonotypes between healthy human individuals. Across the study: Each donor's CD4 naive and CD4 memory cells filled three plates apiece, CD8 naive two, and CD8 memory one.

Terminally differentiated effector memory CD45RA+ cells were excluded by CCR7 positive selection of CD45RO-negative cells. This rearrangement joins TRBV5-1 to TRBJ2-5; maybe TRBD1 (5 bases). The receptor's source is a man younger than 45 in good health. What was sequenced was naive CD8+ T cells sorted from blood. The CDR3 protein is CASYDSQETQYF. CDR3 coding DNA: TGCGCCAGCTACGACAGCCAAGAGACCCAGTACTTC.